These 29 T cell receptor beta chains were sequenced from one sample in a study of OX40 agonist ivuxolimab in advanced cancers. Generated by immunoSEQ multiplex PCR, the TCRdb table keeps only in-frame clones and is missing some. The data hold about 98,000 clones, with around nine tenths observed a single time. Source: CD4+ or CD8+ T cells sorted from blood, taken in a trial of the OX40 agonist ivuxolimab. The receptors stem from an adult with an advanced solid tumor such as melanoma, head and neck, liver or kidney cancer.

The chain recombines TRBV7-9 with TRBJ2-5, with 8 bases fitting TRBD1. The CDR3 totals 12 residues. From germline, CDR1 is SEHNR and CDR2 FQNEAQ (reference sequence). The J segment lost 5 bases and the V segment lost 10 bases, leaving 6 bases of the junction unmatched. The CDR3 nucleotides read TGTGCCATTCGGACAGGGCCTGAGACCCAGTACTTC. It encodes CAIRTGPETQYF.

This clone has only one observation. The CDR3 reads CASSPSGAENEKLFF. CDR3 nucleotide sequence: TGTGCCAGCAGCCCGTCAGGGGCAGAAAATGAAAAACTGTTTTTT. J is TRBJ1-4 and V is TRBV5-4; TRBD1 is a possible D gene (6 bases). Trimming took 4 bases from V and 5 from J, leaving 15 bases between them. Germline lookup yields CDR1 SGHNT and CDR2 YYREEE (reference sequence). The CDR3 contains 15 residues.

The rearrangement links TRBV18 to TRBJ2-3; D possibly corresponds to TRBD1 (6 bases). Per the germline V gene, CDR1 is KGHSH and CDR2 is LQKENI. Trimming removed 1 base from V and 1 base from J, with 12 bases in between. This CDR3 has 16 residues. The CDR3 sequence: CASSPQGVVGTDTQYF. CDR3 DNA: TGTGCCAGCTCACCACAGGGGGTCGTAGGCACAGATACGCAGTATTTT.

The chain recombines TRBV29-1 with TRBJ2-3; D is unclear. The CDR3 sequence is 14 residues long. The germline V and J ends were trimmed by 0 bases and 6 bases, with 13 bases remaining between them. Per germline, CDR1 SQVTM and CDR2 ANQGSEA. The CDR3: CSVEDITSLDTQYF. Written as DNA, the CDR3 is TGCAGCGTTGAAGATATCACTTCCCTGGATACGCAGTATTTT.

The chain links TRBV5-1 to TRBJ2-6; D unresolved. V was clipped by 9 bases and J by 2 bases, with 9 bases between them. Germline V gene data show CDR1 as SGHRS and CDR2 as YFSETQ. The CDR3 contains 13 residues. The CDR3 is CATSRPGANVLTF. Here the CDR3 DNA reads TGCGCCACTTCTAGGCCTGGGGCCAACGTCCTGACTTTC.

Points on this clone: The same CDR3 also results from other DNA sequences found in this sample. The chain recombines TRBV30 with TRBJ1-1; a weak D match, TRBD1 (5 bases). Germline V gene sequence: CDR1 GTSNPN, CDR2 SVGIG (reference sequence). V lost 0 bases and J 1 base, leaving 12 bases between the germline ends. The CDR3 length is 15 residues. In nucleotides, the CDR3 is TGTGCCTGGAGTGTAAGAGGGGCAGGGAACACTGAAGCTTTCTTT. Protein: CAWSVRGAGNTEAFF. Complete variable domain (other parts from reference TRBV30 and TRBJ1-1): SQTIHQWPATLVQPVGSPLSLECTVEGTSNPNLYWYRQAAGRGLQLLFYSVGIGQISSEVPQNLSASRPQDRQFILSSKKLLLSDSGFYLCAWSVRGAGNTEAFFGQGTRLTVV.

The CDR3, as DNA: TGTGCCAGCAGCTTAGACACGTTATCGAGCACAGATACGCAGTATTTT. This translates into CASSLDTLSSTDTQYF. V is TRBV7-9 and J is TRBJ2-3, with no clear D. This CDR3 has 16 residues. V lost 1 base to trimming and J lost 0 bases, with 11 bases between them. Germline V CDR1 and CDR2: SEHNR, FQNEAQ (reference sequence).

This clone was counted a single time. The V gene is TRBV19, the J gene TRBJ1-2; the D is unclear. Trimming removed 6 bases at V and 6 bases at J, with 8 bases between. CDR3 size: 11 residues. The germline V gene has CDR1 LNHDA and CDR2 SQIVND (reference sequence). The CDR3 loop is CASRGADGYTF. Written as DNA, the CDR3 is TGTGCCAGTAGGGGTGCCGATGGCTACACCTTC.

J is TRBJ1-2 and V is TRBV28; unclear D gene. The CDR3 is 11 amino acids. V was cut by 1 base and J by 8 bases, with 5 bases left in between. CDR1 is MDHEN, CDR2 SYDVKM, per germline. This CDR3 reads CASSLYAGYTF. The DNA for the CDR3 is TGTGCCAGCAGTTTATATGCGGGCTACACCTTC.

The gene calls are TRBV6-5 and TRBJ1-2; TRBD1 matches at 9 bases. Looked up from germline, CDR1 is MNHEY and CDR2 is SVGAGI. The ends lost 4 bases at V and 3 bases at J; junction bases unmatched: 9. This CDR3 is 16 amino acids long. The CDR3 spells CASSSGGQGSYYGYTF. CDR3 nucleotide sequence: TGTGCCAGCAGTTCAGGCGGACAGGGGTCATACTATGGCTACACCTTC.

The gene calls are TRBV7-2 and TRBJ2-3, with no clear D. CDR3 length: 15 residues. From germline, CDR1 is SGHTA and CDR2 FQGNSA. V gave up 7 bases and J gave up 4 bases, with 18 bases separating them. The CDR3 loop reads CASTLDFILPDTQYF. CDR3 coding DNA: TGTGCCAGCACCCTCGACTTCATCCTTCCAGATACGCAGTATTTT.

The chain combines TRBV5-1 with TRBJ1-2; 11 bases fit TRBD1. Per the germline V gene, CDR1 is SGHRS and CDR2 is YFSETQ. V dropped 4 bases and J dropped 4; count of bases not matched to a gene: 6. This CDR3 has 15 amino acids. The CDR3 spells CASSPRDRGFYGYTF. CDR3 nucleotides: TGCGCCAGCAGCCCGCGGGACAGGGGGTTCTATGGCTACACCTTC. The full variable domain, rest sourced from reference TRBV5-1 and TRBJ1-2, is KAGVTQTPRYLIKTRGQQVTLSCSPISGHRSVSWYQQTPGQGLQFLFEYFSETQRNKGNFPGRFSGRQFSNSRSEMNVSTLELGDSALYLCASSPRDRGFYGYTFGSGTRLTVV.

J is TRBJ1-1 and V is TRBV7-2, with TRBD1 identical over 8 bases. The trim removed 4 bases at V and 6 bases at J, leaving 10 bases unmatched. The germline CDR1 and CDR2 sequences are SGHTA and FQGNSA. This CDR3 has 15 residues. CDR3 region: CASSSQWTGLSEAFF. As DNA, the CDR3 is TGTGCCAGCAGCTCCCAATGGACAGGGCTCTCTGAAGCTTTCTTT.

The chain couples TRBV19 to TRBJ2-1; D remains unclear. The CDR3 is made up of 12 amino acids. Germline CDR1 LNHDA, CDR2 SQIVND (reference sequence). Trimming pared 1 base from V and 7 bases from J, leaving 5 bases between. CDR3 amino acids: CASSIALNEQFF. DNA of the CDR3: TGTGCCAGTAGTATAGCCCTAAATGAGCAGTTCTTC.

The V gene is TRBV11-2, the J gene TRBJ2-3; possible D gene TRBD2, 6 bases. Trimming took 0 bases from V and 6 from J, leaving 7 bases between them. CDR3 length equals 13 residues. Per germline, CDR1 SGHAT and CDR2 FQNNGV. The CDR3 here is CASSLDRGDTQYF. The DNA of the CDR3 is TGTGCCAGCAGCTTAGATCGGGGGGATACGCAGTATTTT.

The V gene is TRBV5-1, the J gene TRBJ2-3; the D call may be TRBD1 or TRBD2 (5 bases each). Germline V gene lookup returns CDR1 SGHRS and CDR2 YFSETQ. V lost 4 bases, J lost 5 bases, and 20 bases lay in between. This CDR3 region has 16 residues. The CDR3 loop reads CASSPGGGTTVDTQYF. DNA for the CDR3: TGCGCCAGCAGCCCGGGTGGGGGTACAACGGTAGATACGCAGTATTTT. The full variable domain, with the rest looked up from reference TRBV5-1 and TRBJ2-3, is KAGVTQTPRYLIKTRGQQVTLSCSPISGHRSVSWYQQTPGQGLQFLFEYFSETQRNKGNFPGRFSGRQFSNSRSEMNVSTLELGDSALYLCASSPGGGTTVDTQYFGPGTRLTVL.

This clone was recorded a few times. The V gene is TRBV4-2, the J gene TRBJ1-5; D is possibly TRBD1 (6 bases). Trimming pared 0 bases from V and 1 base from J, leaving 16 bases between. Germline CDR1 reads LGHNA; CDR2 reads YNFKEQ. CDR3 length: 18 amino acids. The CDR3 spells CASSQDQGRSGSNQPQHF. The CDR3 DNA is TGTGCCAGCAGCCAAGATCAGGGGAGGAGCGGGAGCAATCAGCCCCAGCATTTT.

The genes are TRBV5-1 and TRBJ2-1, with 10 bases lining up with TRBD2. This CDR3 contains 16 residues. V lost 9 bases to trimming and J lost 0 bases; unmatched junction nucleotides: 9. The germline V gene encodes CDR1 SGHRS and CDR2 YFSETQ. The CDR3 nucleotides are TGCGCCACCTCCCCGGGACTAGCGACCTCCTACAATGAGCAGTTCTTC. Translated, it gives CATSPGLATSYNEQFF.

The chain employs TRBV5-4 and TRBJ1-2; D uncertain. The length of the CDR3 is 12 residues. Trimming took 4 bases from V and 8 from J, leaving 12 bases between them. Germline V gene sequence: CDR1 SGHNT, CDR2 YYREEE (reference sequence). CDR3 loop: CASSPGRVGYTF. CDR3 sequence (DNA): TGTGCCAGCAGCCCGGGGAGAGTCGGCTACACCTTC.

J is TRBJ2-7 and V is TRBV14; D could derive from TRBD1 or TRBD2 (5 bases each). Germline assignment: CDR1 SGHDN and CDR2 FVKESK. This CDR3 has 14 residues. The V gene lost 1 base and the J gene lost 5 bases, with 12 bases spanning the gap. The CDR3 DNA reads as TGTGCCAGCAGCCAAGTTACAGGAGGAAACGAGCAGTACTTC. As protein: CASSQVTGGNEQYF.

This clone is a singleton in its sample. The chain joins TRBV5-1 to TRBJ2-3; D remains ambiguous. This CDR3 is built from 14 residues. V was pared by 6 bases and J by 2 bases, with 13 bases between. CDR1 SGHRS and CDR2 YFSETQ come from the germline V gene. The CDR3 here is CASTQGLDTDTQYF. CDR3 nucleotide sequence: TGCGCCAGCACCCAAGGGCTAGACACAGATACGCAGTATTTT.

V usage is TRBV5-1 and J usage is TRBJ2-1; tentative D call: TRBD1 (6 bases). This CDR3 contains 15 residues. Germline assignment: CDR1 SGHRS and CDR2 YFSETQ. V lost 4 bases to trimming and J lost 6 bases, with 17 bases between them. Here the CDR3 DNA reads TGCGCCAGCAGCCCAGGGGATCCCTTCAGCAATGAGCAGTTCTTC. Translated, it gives CASSPGDPFSNEQFF.

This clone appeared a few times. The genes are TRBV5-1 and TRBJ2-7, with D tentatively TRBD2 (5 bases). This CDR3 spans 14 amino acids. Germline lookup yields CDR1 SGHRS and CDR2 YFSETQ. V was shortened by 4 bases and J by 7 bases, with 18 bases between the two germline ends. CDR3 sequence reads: CASSPDWETGEQYF. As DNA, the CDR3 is TGCGCCAGCAGCCCGGACTGGGAAACCGGGGAGCAGTACTTC. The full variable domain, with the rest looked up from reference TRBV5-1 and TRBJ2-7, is KAGVTQTPRYLIKTRGQQVTLSCSPISGHRSVSWYQQTPGQGLQFLFEYFSETQRNKGNFPGRFSGRQFSNSRSEMNVSTLELGDSALYLCASSPDWETGEQYFGPGTRLTVT.

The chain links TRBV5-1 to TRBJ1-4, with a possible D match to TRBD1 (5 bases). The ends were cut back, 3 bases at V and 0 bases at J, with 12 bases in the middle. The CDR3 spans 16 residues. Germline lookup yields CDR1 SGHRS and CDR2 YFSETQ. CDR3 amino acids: CASSSGRAATNEKLFF. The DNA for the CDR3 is TGCGCCAGCAGCTCGGGGCGTGCGGCAACTAATGAAAAACTGTTTTTT.

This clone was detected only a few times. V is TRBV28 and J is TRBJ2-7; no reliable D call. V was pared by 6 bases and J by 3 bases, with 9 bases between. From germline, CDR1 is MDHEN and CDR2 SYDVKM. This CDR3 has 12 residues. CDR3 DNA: TGTGCCAGCAGAGGGATGAGCTACGAGCAGTACTTC. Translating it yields CASRGMSYEQYF.

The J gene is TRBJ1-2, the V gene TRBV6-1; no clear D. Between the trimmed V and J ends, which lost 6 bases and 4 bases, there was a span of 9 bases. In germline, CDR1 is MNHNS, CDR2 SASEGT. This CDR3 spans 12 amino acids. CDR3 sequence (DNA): TGTGCCAGCAGCGACGGGTCCTATGGCTACACCTTC. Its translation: CASSDGSYGYTF.

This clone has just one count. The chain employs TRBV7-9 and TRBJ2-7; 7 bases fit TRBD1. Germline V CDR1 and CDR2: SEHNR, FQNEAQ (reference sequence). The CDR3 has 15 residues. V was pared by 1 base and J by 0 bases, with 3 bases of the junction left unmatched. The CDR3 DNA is TGTGCCAGCAGCTTAGATACAGGGGCCTCCTACGAGCAGTACGTC. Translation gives CASSLDTGASYEQYV.

CDR3 region: CAISETGGDTDTQYF. CDR3 DNA: TGTGCCATCAGTGAGACTGGAGGGGACACAGATACGCAGTATTTT. The V call is TRBV10-3, the J call TRBJ2-3, with D perhaps matching TRBD2 (6 bases). Trimming cost V 2 bases and J 2 bases, with 11 bases left between them. There are 15 residues in the CDR3. CDR1 and CDR2 from the germline V gene are ENHRY and SYGVKD.

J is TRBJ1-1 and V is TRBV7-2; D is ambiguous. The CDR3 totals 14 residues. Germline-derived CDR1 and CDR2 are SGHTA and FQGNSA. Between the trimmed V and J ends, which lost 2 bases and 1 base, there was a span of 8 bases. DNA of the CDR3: TGTGCCAGCAGCTTAACCTTTCCGAACACTGAAGCTTTCTTT. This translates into CASSLTFPNTEAFF.